What follows describes a single T cell receptor (beta chain). This specimen comes from a study of blood T cell repertoires in COVID-19. This CDR3 comprises 15 residues. The germline V and J ends were trimmed by 1 base and 5 bases, with 14 bases remaining between them. Germline V gene sequence: CDR1 MNHEY, CDR2 SVGAGI. Some clones are missing from TCRdb's copy, which holds only in-frame ones; the method was immunoSEQ multiplex PCR. The profile shows 150,000 to 200,000 clones, 80% to 95% of them singletons. The origin of this receptor is a man in his thirties or forties with COVID-19, enrolled during active disease. The sample comprised peripheral blood. The V gene is TRBV6-5, the J gene TRBJ1-1; maybe TRBD1 (5 bases). For the CDR3, the DNA is TGTGCCAGCAGTTACTTAAGGAACAGGCAGACTGAAGCTTTCTTT. Its translation: CASSYLRNRQTEAFF.